This T cell receptor (beta chain) was documented in a study of regulatory T cells in long-lasting Graves disease. Time point denoted: newly diagnosed GD, antithyroid drugs for less than 3 months. Extracted PBMC RNA gave rise to the TCR library. Arm-PCR of CDR3 regions and iRepertoire HTBI primers were used to build TCR beta libraries. TCRdb passed the multiplex PCR reads through MiXCR, listing each CDR3 protein once. The table shows roughly 410,000 distinct CDR3 sequences, with 15% occurring only once. This CDR3 is 14 amino acids long. The V end lost 5 bases, the J end lost 9 bases, and 14 bases lay between the germline ends. Looked up from germline, CDR1 is SGHTA and CDR2 is FQGNSA. Separately, the same data were catalogued under a study of T cells in Graves' hyperthyroidism and ophthalmopathy.

The material sequenced was peripheral blood mononuclear cells (PBMCs), taken at new diagnosis, from a patient treated with antithyroid drugs. The gene calls are TRBV7-2 and TRBJ1-6; TRBD1 is a possible D gene (5 bases). The receptor's source is a woman in her 40s with Graves disease. CDR3 in amino acids: CASSPRTKSSPLHF. The CDR3 region has the DNA TGTGCCAGCAGCCCGAGGACAAAGAGTTCACCCCTCCACTTT.